The entry below gives a single T cell receptor (beta chain) sequence along with its context. TCRdb reprocessed the 5' RACE reads and keeps a single row for each CDR3 protein, giving no DNA. The sample table sets out some 150,000 distinct CDR3 sequences. The sample comes from a study of T cells expressing NK-cell markers. Germline V CDR1 and CDR2: MNHEY, SVGEGT. The CDR3 extends over 15 amino acids. This clonotype was obtained from a woman between 50 and 59 years old in good health. The chain carries TRBV6-2 or TRBV6-3 and TRBJ2-3; the TCRdb call, TRBD1, lacks DNA for checking. The sequenced sample was blood T cells: a sorted CD56 or NKG2C T cell subset, CD4+ or CD8+ T cells, or bulk PBMC T cells (not recorded which). This CDR3 reads CASSKDRPGGRAQYF.